This T cell receptor (beta chain) was recorded in a study of T cell responses to AZD1222 COVID-19 vaccine (dated by TCRdb to about 2021). Describing the broader study: TCR sequencing covered over 230 trial participants: 200 to 220 given two doses of AZD1222 and 26 given two doses of MenACWY control vaccine. Trial participants were enrolled by age into 18-55, 56-69 and 70-plus year subgroups, with roughly 160, 29 and 62 TCR-sequenced participants respectively. General findings and caveats noted by the study authors: Most participants were white British and females outnumbered males, and the authors suggested that clonal diversity may have been underestimated. Because no day 14 peak-response samples were available, repertoires were characterized only after the peak T cell response. Reportedly, close to half of the unique spike-specific TCRs recognized epitopes lying outside the regions that are mutated in the B.1.351 and B.1.1.7 variants. The 56-69-year group was small, and its depth increase did not reach significance, likely because of low power. The whole spike protein was spanned by vaccine-associated CD4 TCRs, and dominant responses were seen in regions 160-218 and 743-854. Conclusions about previously exposed vaccinees are limited because only six or seven AZD1222 recipients were SARS-CoV-2 seropositive at baseline. A significant rise in spike-specific TCR breadth and depth was observed after two AZD1222 doses relative to day 0 and relative to MenACWY recipients.

V and J are truncated by 4 bases and 3 bases respectively, leaving an intervening sequence of 10 bases. The germline V gene specifies SQVTM as CDR1 and ANQGSEA as CDR2. The CDR3 runs 12 residues from the cysteine to the phenylalanine. Of the read, only the CDR3 DNA is kept; its 36 bases are in frame from base 1. The CDR3 regions of human TCRbeta chains were subjected to immunosequencing. The published analysis was carried out like this. TCRs in the repertoires were compared against a reference library of SARS-CoV-2-specific TCRs that had been generated with the MIRA antigen-specificity platform. Breadth was defined as the fraction of unique TCRs that were SARS-CoV-2-associated. Depth was defined as the fraction of total T cells that were SARS-CoV-2-associated. Using the MIRA data, every spike-specific TCR was mapped to the spike region that the TCR reacted to and assigned to either a CD4 or a CD8 class. Log10-transformed breadth and depth values were compared by one-way ANOVA with Sidak's multiple comparisons tests. TCRdb took over this immuneACCESS table, retaining in-frame rearrangements with V and J assigned. Such tables are incomplete; in checked studies, under half of the missing clones stem from an unresolved V gene, and the remainder is unexplained. V, J and clone size are those of that table, while D and trimming were read from the DNA. The sample has roughly 150,000 clones on record, roughly nine tenths of them singletons. The ten most abundant clones make up roughly 1.3% of the sample.

Worth noting for this clone: Which antigen it targets is not known. No much larger clone is present one base from it, and per-base qualities are unavailable.

Interpreted using the paper, the time point label stands for: about 28 days (+/-7) after the second vaccine dose. AZD1222 recipients with second doses at about 4 weeks or about 12 weeks were pooled, because spike-specific TCR depth and breadth did not differ between schedules. The vaccinee samples were drawn from two UK trials, COV001 and COV002, one of which was a single-blind randomized controlled phase 2/3 trial testing AZD1222 (ChAdOx1 nCoV-19) in healthy adults. For TCRbeta chain sequencing, PBMC samples were collected from trial participants at day 0 and at day 28 after the second dose. The source is an adult who received the AZD1222 COVID-19 vaccine. This receptor chain uses TRBV29-1 and TRBJ2-7; possibly the D gene is TRBD1, per 5 matching bases. This specimen consisted of peripheral blood, obtained 28 days after the second AZD1222 dose. The DNA sequence is given as TGCAGCGTTGTTGGACAAATCTACGAGCAGTACTTC. This sequence encodes CSVVGQIYEQYF.